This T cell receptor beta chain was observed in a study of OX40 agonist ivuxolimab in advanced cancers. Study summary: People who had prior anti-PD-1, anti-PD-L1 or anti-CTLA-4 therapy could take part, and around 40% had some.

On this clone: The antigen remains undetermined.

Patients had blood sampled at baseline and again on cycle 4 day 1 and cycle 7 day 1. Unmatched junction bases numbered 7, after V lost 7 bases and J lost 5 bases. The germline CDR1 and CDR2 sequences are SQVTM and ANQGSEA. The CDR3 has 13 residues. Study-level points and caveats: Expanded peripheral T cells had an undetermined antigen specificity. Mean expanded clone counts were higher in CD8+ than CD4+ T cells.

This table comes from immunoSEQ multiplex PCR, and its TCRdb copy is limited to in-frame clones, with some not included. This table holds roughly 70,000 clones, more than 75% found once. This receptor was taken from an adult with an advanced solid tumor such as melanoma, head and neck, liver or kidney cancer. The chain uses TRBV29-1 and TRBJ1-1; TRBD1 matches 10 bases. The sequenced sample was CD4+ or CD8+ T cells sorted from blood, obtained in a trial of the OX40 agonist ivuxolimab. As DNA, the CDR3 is TGCAGCGCGGAAGGACAGGGGGAAACTGAAGCTTTCTTT. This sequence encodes CSAEGQGETEAFF.